The 14 T cell receptor beta chains below were found in one sample sequenced in a study of beta chain features in type 1 diabetes. Overall study results and limits: Type 1 diabetes patients had TCRB CDR3s that were shorter (moderately but significantly so) in all four CD4+ subsets.

No antigen has been identified for these receptors. TCRB transcripts that were expressed got sequenced, as all of the isolated RNA had been reverse transcribed. Clones were sequenced by immunoSEQ multiplex PCR, and TCRdb holds only the in-frame ones, with some missing. The sample consists of 300,000 to 400,000 clones, approximately 12% of them appearing once. Sequenced: naive CD4+ T cells from blood. These TCRs come from a woman in her late teens or twenties with type 1 diabetes.

The chain carries TRBV5-6 and TRBJ2-7, with D tentatively TRBD1 (5 bases). V lost 0 bases, J lost 4 bases, and 11 bases lay in between. Per germline, CDR1 SGHDT and CDR2 YYEEEE. This CDR3 contains 14 residues. In DNA, the CDR3 is TGTGCCAGCAGCTTGGGACAGAAGACTTACGAGCAGTACGTC. As protein: CASSLGQKTYEQYV.

This clone has just a few counts. The rearrangement joins TRBV5-1 to TRBJ1-1; 11 bases are a match to TRBD1. The CDR3 covers 16 residues. With 1 base clipped from V and 4 bases from J, the junction kept 6 bases outside the gene matches. From germline, CDR1 is SGHRS and CDR2 YFSETQ. The chain's CDR3 is CASSLLGQGASTEAFF. DNA for the CDR3: TGCGCCAGCAGCTTGTTAGGACAGGGGGCCTCCACTGAAGCTTTCTTT. Variable domain in full (rest from reference TRBV5-1 and TRBJ1-1): KAGVTQTPRYLIKTRGQQVTLSCSPISGHRSVSWYQQTPGQGLQFLFEYFSETQRNKGNFPGRFSGRQFSNSRSEMNVSTLELGDSALYLCASSLLGQGASTEAFFGQGTRLTVV.

The V gene is TRBV4-3, the J gene TRBJ2-7, with 12 positions matching TRBD2. This CDR3 is 15 amino acids long. Germline V gene sequence: CDR1 LGHNA, CDR2 YSLEER. DNA of the CDR3: TGCGCCAGCAACTTGCCCCTAGCGGGAGGGCATGGGCGCAACGTC. Protein: CASNLPLAGGHGRNV.

The rearrangement joins TRBV6-6 to TRBJ2-7; the match to TRBD2 covers 11 bases. CDR3 length: 15 amino acids. The germline V gene encodes CDR1 MNHNY and CDR2 SVGAGI (reference sequence). Trimming took 6 bases from V and 4 from J; bases not matched to a gene: 8. CDR3 region: CASSPTSGRGYEQYV. CDR3 sequence (DNA): TGTGCCAGCAGCCCTACTAGCGGGAGAGGTTACGAGCAGTACGTC.

This clone showed up just a few times. This rearrangement joins TRBV30 to TRBJ2-1; 7 bases match TRBD2. Germline CDR1 is GTSNPN and CDR2 is SVGIG (reference sequence). The CDR3 length is 15 residues. Trimming cost V 3 bases and J 6 bases; bases outside gene matches: 11. This CDR3 is CAWRGRASGVNEQFF. CDR3 nucleotides: TGTGCCTGGAGAGGAAGGGCTAGCGGCGTCAATGAGCAGTTCTTC.

There are a few counts of this clone. V is TRBV5-1 and J is TRBJ2-2; 10 bases are a match to TRBD1. The CDR3 is 15 residues long. CDR1 is SGHRS and CDR2 is YFSETQ in the germline V gene. Trimming took 6 bases from V and 4 from J; bases not matched to a gene: 6. The CDR3 spells CASIKTGGVTGELFF. The DNA for the CDR3 is TGCGCCAGCATTAAGACAGGGGGCGTCACCGGGGAGCTGTTTTTT. Using reference TRBV5-1 and TRBJ2-2 for the parts outside the CDR3, the full variable domain is KAGVTQTPRYLIKTRGQQVTLSCSPISGHRSVSWYQQTPGQGLQFLFEYFSETQRNKGNFPGRFSGRQFSNSRSEMNVSTLELGDSALYLCASIKTGGVTGELFFGEGSRLTVL.

This chain joins TRBV7-8 and TRBJ2-7; 8 bases are shared with TRBD2. The germline V gene encodes CDR1 SGHVS and CDR2 FQNEAQ. The CDR3 has 16 amino acids. V dropped 4 bases and J dropped 0; count of bases not matched to a gene: 8. The CDR3 here is CASSSLGGASSYEQYF. The CDR3 DNA reads as TGTGCCAGCAGCTCCCTCGGGGGGGCCTCCTCCTACGAGCAGTACTTC.

This clone came up a few times. The V gene is TRBV14, the J gene TRBJ1-2; no firm D call. CDR1 and CDR2 (germline): SGHDN, FVKESK. This CDR3 comprises 13 residues. The germline V and J ends were trimmed by 0 bases and 4 bases, with 6 bases remaining between them. DNA for the CDR3: TGTGCCAGCAGCCAAGATGTTAGCTATGGCTACACCTTC. Its translation: CASSQDVSYGYTF.

The J gene is TRBJ2-3, the V gene TRBV7-2, with 10 nucleotides matching TRBD2. The V gene's germline CDR1 is SGHTA and CDR2 FQGNSA. The CDR3 has 14 residues. The V segment lost 4 bases and the J segment 5 bases; nucleotides outside the gene matches: 3. This chain's CDR3 is CASSSGLAVDTQYF. The CDR3 coding sequence is TGTGCCAGCAGCTCTGGACTAGCGGTAGATACGCAGTATTTT.

The table lists this clone with a few counts. The chain employs TRBV25-1 and TRBJ1-5; no clear D. The CDR3 is made up of 15 amino acids. The germline CDR1 and CDR2 sequences are MGHDK and SYGVNS. The V end was cut by 2 bases, the J end by 2 bases, with 10 bases between. CDR3 in amino acids: CASSEAGFGNQPQHF. The CDR3 nucleotides read TGTGCCAGCAGTGAAGCGGGGTTTGGCAATCAGCCCCAGCATTTT.

This clone showed up just a few times. Other DNA sequences in the sample encode the same CDR3. CDR3 in amino acids: CASSRVNTEAFF. In nucleotides, the CDR3 is TGTGCCAGCTCACGAGTGAACACTGAAGCTTTCTTT. The V gene is TRBV18, the J gene TRBJ1-1, with no clear D. The length of the CDR3 is 12 residues. V lost 4 bases to trimming and J lost 0 bases, with 3 bases between them. Germline V gene data show CDR1 as KGHSH and CDR2 as LQKENI.

The rearrangement links TRBV9 to TRBJ2-1; TRBD2 agrees at 8 bases. This CDR3 region has 16 residues. CDR1 and CDR2 (germline): SGDLS, YYNGEE. V lost 7 bases to trimming and J lost 7 bases; unmatched junction nucleotides: 16. The CDR3 bases are TGTGCCAGCGGCGGGATTGTTAGCGGGACGGGGAATGAGCAGTTCTTC. Encoded protein: CASGGIVSGTGNEQFF.

The chain links TRBV19 to TRBJ2-1; 9 nucleotides align to TRBD1. CDR1 LNHDA and CDR2 SQIVND come from the germline V gene (reference sequence). Germline trimming cut 5 bases from V and 2 bases from J; bases unmatched to any gene: 10. The CDR3 totals 17 residues. Here the CDR3 reads CASSLGVGQGTYNEQFF. CDR3 coding DNA: TGTGCCAGTAGTTTGGGAGTGGGACAGGGTACCTACAATGAGCAGTTCTTC.

This chain connects TRBV7-3 to TRBJ2-1; a possible D gene is TRBD1 (5 bases). The CDR3 is made up of 13 amino acids. V was pared by 0 bases and J by 8 bases, with 8 bases between. From germline, CDR1 is SGHTA and CDR2 FQGTGA. The DNA of the CDR3 is TGTGCCAGCAGCTTAACGGGGCACGATGAGCAGTTCTTC. Protein: CASSLTGHDEQFF.